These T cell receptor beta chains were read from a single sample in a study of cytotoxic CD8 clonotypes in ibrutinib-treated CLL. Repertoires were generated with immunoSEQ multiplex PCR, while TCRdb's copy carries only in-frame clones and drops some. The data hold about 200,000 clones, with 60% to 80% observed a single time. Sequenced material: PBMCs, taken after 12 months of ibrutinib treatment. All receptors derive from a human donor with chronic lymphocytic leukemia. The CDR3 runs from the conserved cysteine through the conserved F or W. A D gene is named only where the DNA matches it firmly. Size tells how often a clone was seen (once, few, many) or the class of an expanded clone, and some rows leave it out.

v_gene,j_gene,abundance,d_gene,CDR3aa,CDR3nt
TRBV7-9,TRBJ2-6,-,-,CASSSPGGGKANVLTF,TGTGCCAGCAGCTCCCCTGGGGGCGGAAAGGCCAACGTCCTGACTTTC
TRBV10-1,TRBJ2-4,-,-,CASSGPQLAKNIQYF,TGCGCCAGCAGTGGACCCCAGCTAGCCAAAAACATTCAGTACTTC
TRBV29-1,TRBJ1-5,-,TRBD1,CSVGGQANQPQHF,TGCAGCGTTGGGGGACAGGCCAATCAGCCCCAGCATTTT
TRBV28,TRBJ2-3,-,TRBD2,CASSSGSTDTQYF,TGTGCCAGCAGTAGCGGGAGTACAGATACGCAGTATTTT
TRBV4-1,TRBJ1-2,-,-,CASSQDGGPGNYGYTF,TGCGCCAGCAGCCAAGATGGAGGGCCCGGAAACTATGGCTACACCTTC
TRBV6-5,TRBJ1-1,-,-,CASSYYRDGTEAFF,TGTGCCAGCAGTTACTACAGGGATGGCACTGAAGCTTTCTTT
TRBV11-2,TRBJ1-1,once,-,CASSLASLEAFF,TGTGCCAGCAGCTTAGCCAGCCTTGAAGCTTTCTTT
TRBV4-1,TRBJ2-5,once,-,CASSQVEETQYF,TGCGCCAGCAGCCAAGTGGAAGAGACCCAGTACTTC
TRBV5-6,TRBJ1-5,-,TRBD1,CASSSTGTGYPLNQPQHF,TGTGCCAGCAGTTCCACCGGGACAGGGTATCCGTTAAATCAGCCCCAGCATTTT
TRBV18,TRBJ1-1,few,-,CASSPEEGEYAEAFF,TGTGCCAGCTCACCAGAGGAGGGGGAGTACGCTGAAGCTTTCTTT
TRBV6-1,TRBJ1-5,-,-,CASSGPGTVNQPQHF,TGTGCCAGCAGTGGCCCCGGGACGGTCAATCAGCCCCAGCATTTT
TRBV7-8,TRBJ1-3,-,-,CASSLVGSGNTIYF,TGTGCCAGCAGCTTAGTGGGATCTGGAAACACCATATATTTT
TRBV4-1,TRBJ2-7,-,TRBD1,CASSPQQGAGFEQYF,TGCGCCAGCAGCCCTCAACAGGGGGCAGGGTTCGAGCAGTACTTC
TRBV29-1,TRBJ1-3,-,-,CSVAPEAGNTIYF,TGCAGCGTTGCCCCAGAGGCAGGAAACACCATATATTTT
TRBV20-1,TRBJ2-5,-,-,CSVLRGTQYF,TGCAGTGTTTTGAGGGGGACCCAGTACTTC
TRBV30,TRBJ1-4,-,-,CAWRGEGGKLFF,TGTGCCTGGAGAGGGGAGGGAGGCAAACTGTTTTTT
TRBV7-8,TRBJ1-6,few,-,CASSPLWDSPLHF,TGTGCCAGCAGCCCCCTCTGGGATTCACCCCTCCACTTT
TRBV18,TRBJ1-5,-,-,CASSLAGGNQPQHF,TGTGCCAGCTCACTTGCGGGAGGCAATCAGCCCCAGCATTTT
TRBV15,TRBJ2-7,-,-,CATSREKNYEQYF,TGTGCCACCAGCAGAGAAAAAAACTACGAGCAGTACTTC
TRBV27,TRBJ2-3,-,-,CASSPIQGTDTQYF,TGTGCCAGCAGTCCAATACAGGGAACAGATACGCAGTATTTT
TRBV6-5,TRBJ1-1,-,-,CASSSQDLNTEAFF,TGTGCCAGCAGTTCACAGGACCTGAACACTGAAGCTTTCTTT
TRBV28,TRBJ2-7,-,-,CASSPADREQYF,TGTGCCAGCAGTCCCGCGGATCGCGAGCAGTACTTC
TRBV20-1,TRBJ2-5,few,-,CSAGNGETQYF,TGCAGTGCCGGAAACGGAGAGACCCAGTACTTC
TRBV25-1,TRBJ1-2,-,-,CASSGQNYGYTF,TGTGCCAGCAGTGGACAGAACTATGGCTACACCTTC
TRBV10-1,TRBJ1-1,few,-,CASSEGRGETAFF,TGCGCCAGCAGTGAGGGCCGGGGCGAAACAGCTTTCTTT
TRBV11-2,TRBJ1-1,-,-,CASSLGAEAFF,TGTGCCAGCAGCTTAGGAGCTGAAGCTTTCTTT
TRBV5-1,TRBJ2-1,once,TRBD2,CASSLLSGLAGKYNEQFF,TGCGCCAGCAGCTTGTTATCGGGGCTAGCGGGGAAATACAATGAGCAGTTCTTC
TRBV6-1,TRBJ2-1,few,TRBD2,CASSESRTSGGDEQFF,TGTGCCAGCAGTGAATCCCGGACTAGCGGTGGGGATGAGCAGTTCTTC
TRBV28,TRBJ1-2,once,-,CASRGGRFYGYTF,TGTGCCAGCAGGGGGGGACGGTTCTATGGCTACACCTTC
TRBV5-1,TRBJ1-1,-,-,CASSLYSLNTEAFF,TGCGCCAGCAGCTTGTACAGCCTGAACACTGAAGCTTTCTTT
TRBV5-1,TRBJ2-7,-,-,CASSPTQGTDHEQYF,TGCGCCAGCAGCCCAACCCAGGGGACTGACCACGAGCAGTACTTC
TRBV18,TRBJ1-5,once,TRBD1,CASSPRTGDGNQPQHF,TGTGCCAGCTCACCCCGGACAGGGGACGGCAATCAGCCCCAGCATTTT
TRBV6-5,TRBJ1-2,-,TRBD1,CASKGQGLGYGYTF,TGTGCCAGCAAAGGACAGGGCCTTGGCTATGGCTACACCTTC
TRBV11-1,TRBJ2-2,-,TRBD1,CASSPRDRATGTGELFF,TGTGCCAGCAGCCCTAGGGACAGGGCAACGGGCACCGGGGAGCTGTTTTTT
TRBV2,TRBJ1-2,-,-,CASSDEGPYGYTF,TGTGCCAGCAGTGATGAGGGGCCCTATGGCTACACCTTC
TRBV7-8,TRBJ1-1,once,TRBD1,CASSFGTGDTEAFF,TGTGCCAGCAGCTTCGGGACAGGGGACACTGAAGCTTTCTTT
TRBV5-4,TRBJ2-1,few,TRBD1,CASSLASGQGLQEQFF,TGTGCCAGCAGCTTGGCCAGTGGACAGGGGCTTCAAGAGCAGTTCTTC
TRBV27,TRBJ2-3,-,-,CASSLRWSTDTQYF,TGTGCCAGCAGTCTGAGATGGAGCACAGATACGCAGTATTTT